The clone carrying this T cell receptor (beta chain) was found once. These data originate in a study of blood T cell repertoires in COVID-19. In the study overall: The analysed material was cDNA or gDNA that came from T cells, B-cell-depleted T cells, or PBMCs.

Profiling relied on immunoSEQ multiplex PCR, and the TCRdb table lists in-frame clones only, not all of them. The table has about 140,000 clones, 85% to 90% seen once. Per germline, CDR1 KGHSH and CDR2 LQKENI. CDR3 length: 14 amino acids. The V and J ends lost 1 base and 4 bases respectively, with 10 bases between them. The receptor's source is a woman at least 80 years old with acute or convalescent COVID-19. Sequencing was carried out using peripheral blood. This rearrangement joins TRBV18 to TRBJ1-2; TRBD1 might be the D (5 bases). CDR3 DNA: TGTGCCAGCTCACCACAGGACGGGGGCTATGGCTACACCTTC. As protein: CASSPQDGGYGYTF.